These 30 T cell receptor beta chains were sequenced from one sample in a study of blood T cell repertoires in COVID-19. Repertoires were generated with immunoSEQ multiplex PCR, while TCRdb's copy carries only in-frame clones and drops some. This table holds approximately 300,000 clones, 85% found once. Material for sequencing was PBMCs or T cells enriched from blood (not recorded which). Source of these receptors: a woman aged 30 to 39 who had been exposed to COVID-19.

The CDR3 region is CASSEEGGNIQYF. For the CDR3, the DNA is TGTGCCAGCAGTGAAGAGGGGGGGAACATTCAGTACTTC. The rearrangement links TRBV6-1 to TRBJ2-4; D may be TRBD2 (7 bases). Germline V gene data show CDR1 as MNHNS and CDR2 as SASEGT. V was clipped by 1 base and J by 7 bases, with 8 bases between them. This CDR3 is 13 amino acids long.

This chain links TRBV3-1 (or the pseudogene TRBV3-2) with TRBJ1-1, with unresolved D. The CDR3 is 14 amino acids. The V gene's germline CDR1 is LGHDT and CDR2 YNNKEL (reference sequence). V dropped 4 bases and J dropped 1 base, with 10 bases sitting between them. The CDR3 region is CASSRGGENTEAFF. For the CDR3, the DNA is TGTGCCAGCAGCCGCGGCGGGGAGAACACTGAAGCTTTCTTT.

This chain uses TRBV6-2 or TRBV6-3 with TRBJ2-2; the match to TRBD2 covers 7 bases. Germline V gene sequence: CDR1 MNHEY, CDR2 SVGEGT. The CDR3 covers 16 residues. The junction had 6 bases not matched to a gene; V was cut back by 0 bases and J by 5 bases. CDR3 coding DNA: TGTGCCAGCAGTTACTCGGGCGGGGGAGTGACCGGGGAGCTGTTTTTT. Translating gives CASSYSGGGVTGELFF.

This chain connects TRBV25-1 to TRBJ2-4, with a tentative D call TRBD2 (5 bases). CDR1 is MGHDK, CDR2 SYGVNS, per germline. CDR3 length equals 12 residues. V was shortened by 3 bases and J by 9 bases, with 9 bases between the two germline ends. CDR3: CASSDGAGIQYF. For the CDR3, the DNA is TGTGCCAGCAGTGACGGCGCGGGCATTCAGTACTTC.

The rearrangement links TRBV6-5 to TRBJ2-7; TRBD1 aligns across 7 bases. V shed 5 bases and J 4 bases; nucleotides not matched to a gene: 8. CDR3 size: 14 residues. In germline, CDR1 is MNHEY, CDR2 SVGAGI. In DNA form, the CDR3 reads TGTGCCAGCAGTCCTGGACAGGACCTTTACGAGCAGTACTTC. Its translation is CASSPGQDLYEQYF.

The chain uses TRBV10-3 and TRBJ1-6, with no clear D. The CDR3 runs to 12 residues. Germline CDR1 is ENHRY and CDR2 is SYGVKD. V lost 6 bases to trimming and J lost 7 bases, with 7 bases between them. The CDR3 loop reads CAIRGENSPLHF. In nucleotides, the CDR3 is TGTGCCATCAGGGGCGAAAATTCACCCCTCCACTTT.

This clone was seen just once. Within the sample, other DNA sequences also encode this same CDR3. The chain carries TRBV28 and TRBJ1-5; 8 bases map to TRBD1. The CDR3 sequence is 14 residues long. Germline CDR1 and CDR2: MDHEN and SYDVKM. V lost 5 bases and J lost 7; bases outside the gene matches: 7. The CDR3 bases are TGTGCCAGCAGTCCTGGACAGGGCCGGCAGCCCCAGCATTTT. This encodes CASSPGQGRQPQHF.

The table lists this clone with a count of one. The gene calls are TRBV7-2 and TRBJ1-2, with 8 positions matching TRBD1. The CDR3 contains 15 residues. Germline loops: CDR1 SGHTA, CDR2 FQGNSA. V lost 5 bases to trimming and J lost 4 bases; unmatched junction nucleotides: 9. The CDR3 sequence is CASSPTVDRVYGYTF. CDR3 nucleotides: TGTGCCAGCAGCCCAACGGTGGACAGGGTCTATGGCTACACCTTC.

This clone was found once. This chain joins TRBV9 and TRBJ2-1, with D perhaps TRBD1 (5 bases). V was clipped by 9 bases and J by 10 bases, with 20 bases between them. Germline V lookup: CDR1 SGDLS, CDR2 YYNGEE. This CDR3 is built from 13 residues. The DNA for the CDR3 is TGTGCCACCGGCCCCGGGCCTCAGGGAGAGCAGTTCTTC. This gives the protein CATGPGPQGEQFF.

In its sample, this clone was seen a few times. This specimen includes other DNA sequences encoding the same CDR3. This CDR3 is CAWSEGQGGSPLHF. Written as DNA, the CDR3 is TGTGCCTGGTCCGAGGGACAGGGGGGTTCACCCCTCCACTTT. The gene calls are TRBV30 and TRBJ1-6; 11 bases are shared with TRBD1. This CDR3 spans 14 amino acids. CDR1 GTSNPN and CDR2 SVGIG come from the germline V gene (reference sequence). V shed 5 bases, J shed 9 bases, and the junction held 6 bases outside the gene matches.

This clone was counted a few times. Additional DNA sequences in this sample encode the identical CDR3. The V call is TRBV7-3, the J call TRBJ2-1; TRBD2 agrees at 11 bases. The trim removed 0 bases at V and 6 bases at J, leaving 1 base unmatched. The CDR3 is 15 amino acids. The germline V gene has CDR1 SGHTA and CDR2 FQGTGA. The CDR3 sequence: CASSLTSGRANEQFF. The DNA of the CDR3 is TGTGCCAGCAGCTTAACTAGCGGGAGGGCCAATGAGCAGTTCTTC.

J is TRBJ1-1 and V is TRBV30; weak D call: TRBD1 (5 bases). V was clipped by 2 bases and J by 4 bases, with 8 bases between them. CDR1 and CDR2 (germline): GTSNPN, SVGIG (reference sequence). This CDR3 spans 12 amino acids. CDR3: CAWSWQGTEAFF. The CDR3, as DNA: TGTGCCTGGAGTTGGCAGGGCACTGAAGCTTTCTTT.

The chain carries TRBV27 and TRBJ1-1; D is unclear. The V and J ends lost 8 bases and 3 bases respectively, with 13 bases between them. The germline CDR1 and CDR2 sequences are MNHEY and SMNVEV (reference sequence). The CDR3 is 13 amino acids. CDR3 protein: CASGLGGHTEAFF. The CDR3 DNA is TGTGCCAGCGGTCTGGGAGGCCACACTGAAGCTTTCTTT.

This clone has a single count. This rearrangement joins TRBV7-2 to TRBJ2-3; D is perhaps TRBD1 (6 bases). The CDR3 is 15 amino acids. Germline assignment: CDR1 SGHTA and CDR2 FQGNSA. Trimming cost V 3 bases and J 0 bases, with 10 bases left between them. The CDR3, as DNA: TGTGCCAGCAGCTTCTACGGACAGAGCACAGATACGCAGTATTTT. It encodes CASSFYGQSTDTQYF.

The V gene is TRBV3-1 (or the pseudogene TRBV3-2), the J gene TRBJ2-5; TRBD1 agrees at 10 bases. V lost 3 bases, J lost 5 bases, and 3 bases stayed unmatched. This CDR3 is built from 14 residues. The germline CDR1 and CDR2 sequences are LGHDT and YNNKEL (reference sequence). The CDR3 protein is CASSHGDRGETQYF. The CDR3 region has the DNA TGTGCCAGCAGCCATGGGGACAGGGGTGAGACCCAGTACTTC.

The genes are TRBV2 and TRBJ1-1, with D tentatively TRBD1 (6 bases). This CDR3 has 11 amino acids. Germline lookup yields CDR1 SNHLY and CDR2 FYNNEI. Trimming took 10 bases from V and 1 from J, leaving 7 bases between them. The CDR3 loop is CAKQGNTEAFF. The CDR3 coding sequence is TGTGCCAAACAGGGGAACACTGAAGCTTTCTTT.

V is TRBV9 and J is TRBJ2-1; 11 bases are shared with TRBD2. Germline CDR1 is SGDLS and CDR2 is YYNGEE. This CDR3 region has 18 residues. V lost 0 bases and J lost 5; bases outside the gene matches: 10. CDR3 residues: CASSVEPSGGPGNNEQFF. CDR3 DNA sequence: TGTGCCAGCAGCGTAGAGCCTAGCGGGGGGCCAGGAAACAATGAGCAGTTCTTC.

This chain joins TRBV7-2 and TRBJ1-4, with D tentatively TRBD1 (5 bases). Trimming cost V 3 bases and J 5 bases, with 13 bases left between them. The CDR3 consists of 15 residues. From germline, CDR1 is SGHTA and CDR2 FQGNSA. The CDR3: CASSLAGKGNEKLFF. The CDR3 nucleotides read TGTGCCAGCAGCTTGGCAGGGAAGGGAAATGAAAAACTGTTTTTT. The full variable domain, with the rest looked up from reference TRBV7-2 and TRBJ1-4, is GAGVSQSPSNKVTEKGKDVELRCDPISGHTALYWYRQSLGQGLEFLIYFQGNSAPDKSGLPSDRFSAERTGGSVSTLTIQRTQQEDSAVYLCASSLAGKGNEKLFFGSGTQLSVL.

The chain combines TRBV11-3 with TRBJ2-1; tentative D call: TRBD2 (5 bases). The CDR3 covers 15 residues. The V gene lost 1 base and the J gene lost 2 bases, with 9 bases spanning the gap. Germline CDR1 and CDR2: SGHNT and YENEEA. The CDR3 DNA reads as TGTGCCAGCAGCTTAGGGGAGATTCCCTACAATGAGCAGTTCTTC. Protein: CASSLGEIPYNEQFF. The full variable domain, its missing parts supplied by reference TRBV11-3 and TRBJ2-1, is EAGVVQSPRYKIIEKKQPVAFWCNPISGHNTLYWYLQNLGQGPELLIRYENEEAVDDSQLPKDRFSAERLKGVDSTLKIQPAELGDSAVYLCASSLGEIPYNEQFFGPGTRLTVL.

The V gene is TRBV27, the J gene TRBJ1-2, with 7 bases matching TRBD1. CDR3 length equals 13 residues. In germline, CDR1 is MNHEY, CDR2 SMNVEV (reference sequence). The CDR3 protein is CDKLTGKNYGYTF. The CDR3 DNA follows: TGTGATAAACTGACAGGGAAAAACTATGGCTACACCTTC.

This chain connects TRBV7-2 to TRBJ1-4; 8 nucleotides match TRBD1. Looked up from germline, CDR1 is SGHTA and CDR2 is FQGNSA. The CDR3 has 13 residues. The trim removed 5 bases at V and 7 bases at J, leaving 3 bases unmatched. The CDR3 DNA reads TGTGCCAGCAGCCGGGACAGGAGTGAAAAACTGTTTTTT. This gives the protein CASSRDRSEKLFF.

The table lists this clone with many counts. The chain links TRBV7-9 to TRBJ1-2, with D possibly matching TRBD1 (5 bases). Germline values: CDR1 SEHNR, CDR2 FQNEAQ (reference sequence). V lost 1 base and J lost 5, with 14 bases in between. The CDR3 is 15 amino acids. The CDR3 DNA reads as TGTGCCAGCAGCTTAGGGGGCAGGGCGGCATATGGCTACACCTTC. This translates into CASSLGGRAAYGYTF. The whole variable domain, filled in from reference TRBV7-9 and TRBJ1-2, reads DTGVSQNPRHKITKRGQNVTFRCDPISEHNRLYWYRQTLGQGPEFLTYFQNEAQLEKSRLLSDRFSAERPKGSFSTLEIQRTEQGDSAMYLCASSLGGRAAYGYTFGSGTRLTVV.

The rearrangement joins TRBV28 to TRBJ2-2; unclear D gene. The CDR3 length is 14 residues. The germline CDR1 and CDR2 sequences are MDHEN and SYDVKM. V was shortened by 1 base and J by 2 bases, with 5 bases between the two germline ends. The CDR3 sequence is CASSLSPNTGELFF. CDR3 coding DNA: TGTGCCAGCAGTTTATCCCCAAACACCGGGGAGCTGTTTTTT.

The chain links TRBV4-1 to TRBJ1-6; no firm D call. Germline-derived CDR1 and CDR2 are MGHRA and YSYEKL. This CDR3 is 16 amino acids long. The V end was cut by 2 bases, the J end by 6 bases, with 14 bases between. The CDR3 is CASSQPPEGVNSPLHF. As DNA, the CDR3 is TGCGCCAGCAGCCAACCCCCGGAGGGAGTTAATTCACCCCTCCACTTT.

The J gene is TRBJ1-5, the V gene TRBV5-6; D ambiguous. Germline CDR1 SGHDT, CDR2 YYEEEE. The CDR3 is 16 amino acids. V dropped 4 bases and J dropped 0 bases, with 14 bases sitting between them. CDR3 amino acids: CASSPRTGNSNQPQHF. The DNA of the CDR3 is TGTGCCAGCAGCCCAAGGACGGGGAATAGCAATCAGCCCCAGCATTTT.

This chain links TRBV2 with TRBJ2-1; D is unresolved. Germline values: CDR1 SNHLY, CDR2 FYNNEI. V shed 8 bases and J shed 10 bases, with 12 bases lying between them. This CDR3 is built from 11 residues. This CDR3 is CASRFVWEQFF. CDR3 DNA: TGTGCCAGCCGGTTTGTGTGGGAGCAGTTCTTC.

V and J are TRBV9 and TRBJ2-2; TRBD1 matches 9 bases. Trimming cost V 4 bases and J 6 bases; bases outside gene matches: 4. The CDR3 runs 14 residues. CDR1 and CDR2 (germline): SGDLS, YYNGEE. CDR3 residues: CASSTRQGAGELFF. CDR3 DNA: TGTGCCAGCAGCACCCGACAGGGGGCCGGGGAGCTGTTTTTT.

This chain joins TRBV7-5 and TRBJ1-3. TRBV7-5 is deemed a pseudogene. This CDR3 has 15 residues. The CDR3 loop is CVRSLCAVSGNTIYF. The CDR3 bases are TGTGTCAGAAGCTTATGTGCGGTCTCTGGAAACACCATATATTTT.

The J gene is TRBJ2-1, the V gene TRBV28, with 9 bases identical to TRBD2. The CDR3 is 16 amino acids. Germline loops: CDR1 MDHEN, CDR2 SYDVKM. V lost 7 bases to trimming and J lost 9 bases; unmatched junction nucleotides: 16. CDR3: CASTLLGTASGAEQFF. The DNA of the CDR3 is TGTGCCAGCACCCTCTTAGGGACGGCTAGCGGGGCTGAGCAGTTCTTC.

This clone occurred a few times. The rearrangement joins TRBV6-5 to TRBJ2-4; 7 positions agree with TRBD1. The length of the CDR3 is 14 residues. J lost 5 bases, V lost 10 bases, and 11 bases had no gene match. Looked up from germline, CDR1 is MNHEY and CDR2 is SVGAGI. The CDR3 DNA reads as TGTGCCACCGTAAAGGGGGCCCTCCAAAACATTCAGTACTTC. Translated, it gives CATVKGALQNIQYF.